This T cell receptor beta chain comes out of a study of cytomegalovirus exposure and HLA in healthy donors. Findings of the study overall: Reported performance of the classifier showed diagnosis of cytomegalovirus status with high specificity and sensitivity. Presence/absence analyses assumed roughly uniform sequencing depth across donors. A prior analysis recorded that most TCR beta V segments were productive about 87% or about 30% of the time. The majority of CMV-associated TCR beta chains were reported as apparently HLA-restricted in a later analysis.

The study ran its PCR with 60 Vbeta and 13 Jbeta primers. Generated by immunoSEQ multiplex PCR, the TCRdb table keeps only in-frame clones and is missing some. The sample has some 100,000 clones; 75% to 85% are singletons. Trimming removed 11 bases at V and 6 bases at J, with 15 bases between. The CDR3 consists of 12 residues. CDR1 and CDR2 from the germline V gene are SEHNR and FQNEAQ (reference sequence). Of note for this clone: Its antigen is undetermined.

The rearrangement uses TRBV7-9 and TRBJ2-3, with D possibly TRBD1 on 6 matching bases. The source is a male donor in good health and CMV-seropositive. The sample taken for sequencing was PBMCs. The DNA for the CDR3 is TGTGCCGGCGAGGGGGACCGGGATACGCAGTATTTT. Its protein product is CAGEGDRDTQYF. Supplemented by reference TRBV7-9 and TRBJ2-3, the full variable domain reads DTGVSQNPRHKITKRGQNVTFRCDPISEHNRLYWYRQTLGQGPEFLTYFQNEAQLEKSRLLSDRFSAERPKGSFSTLEIQRTEQGDSAMYLCAGEGDRDTQYFGPGTRLTVL.